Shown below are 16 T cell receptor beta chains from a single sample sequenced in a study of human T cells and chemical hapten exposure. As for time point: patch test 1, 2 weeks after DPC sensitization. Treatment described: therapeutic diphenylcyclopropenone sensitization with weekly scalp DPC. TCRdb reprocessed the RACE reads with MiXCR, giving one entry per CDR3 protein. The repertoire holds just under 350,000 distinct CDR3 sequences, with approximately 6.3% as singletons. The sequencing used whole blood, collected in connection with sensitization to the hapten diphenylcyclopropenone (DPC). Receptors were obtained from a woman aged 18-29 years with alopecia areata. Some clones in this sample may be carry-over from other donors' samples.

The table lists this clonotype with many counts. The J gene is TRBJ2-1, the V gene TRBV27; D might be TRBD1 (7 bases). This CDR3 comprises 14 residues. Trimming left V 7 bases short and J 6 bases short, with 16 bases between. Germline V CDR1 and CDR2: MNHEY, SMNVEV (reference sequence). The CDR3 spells CASTRQGLFNEQFF. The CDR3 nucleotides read TGTGCCAGCACTAGACAGGGACTCTTCAATGAGCAGTTCTTC.

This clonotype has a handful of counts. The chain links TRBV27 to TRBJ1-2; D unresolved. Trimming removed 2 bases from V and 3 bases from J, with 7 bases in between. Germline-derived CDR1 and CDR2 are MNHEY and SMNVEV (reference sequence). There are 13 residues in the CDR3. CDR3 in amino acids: CASSLRVDYGYTF. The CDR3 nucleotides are TGTGCCAGCAGTTTACGTGTAGACTATGGCTACACCTTC.

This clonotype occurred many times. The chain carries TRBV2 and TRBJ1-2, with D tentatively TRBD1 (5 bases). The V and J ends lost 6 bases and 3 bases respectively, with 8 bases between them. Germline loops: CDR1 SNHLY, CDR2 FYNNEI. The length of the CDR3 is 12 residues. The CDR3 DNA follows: TGTGCCAGCAGCCCCAGGGACTATGGCTACACCTTC. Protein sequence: CASSPRDYGYTF.

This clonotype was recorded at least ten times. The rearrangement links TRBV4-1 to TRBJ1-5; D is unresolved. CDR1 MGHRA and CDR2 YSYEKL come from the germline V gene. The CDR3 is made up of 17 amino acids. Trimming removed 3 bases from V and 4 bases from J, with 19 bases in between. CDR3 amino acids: CASSHLEKGSGNQPQHF. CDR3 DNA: TGCGCCAGCAGCCATTTAGAAAAAGGGTCGGGGAATCAGCCCCAGCATTTT.

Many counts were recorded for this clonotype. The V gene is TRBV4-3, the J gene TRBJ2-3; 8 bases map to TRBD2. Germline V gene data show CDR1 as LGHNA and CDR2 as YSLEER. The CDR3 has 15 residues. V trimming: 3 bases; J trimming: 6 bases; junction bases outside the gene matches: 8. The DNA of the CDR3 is TGCGCCAGCAGCCAGAGAAGCGGGGGATATGATACGCAGTATTTT. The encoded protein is CASSQRSGGYDTQYF.

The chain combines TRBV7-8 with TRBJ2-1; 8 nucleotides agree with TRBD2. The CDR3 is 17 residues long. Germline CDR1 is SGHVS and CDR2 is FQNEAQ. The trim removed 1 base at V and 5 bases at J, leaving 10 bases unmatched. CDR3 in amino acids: CASSLGTGGDPDNEQFF. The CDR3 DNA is TGTGCCAGCAGCTTAGGGACGGGGGGGGACCCCGACAATGAGCAGTTCTTC.

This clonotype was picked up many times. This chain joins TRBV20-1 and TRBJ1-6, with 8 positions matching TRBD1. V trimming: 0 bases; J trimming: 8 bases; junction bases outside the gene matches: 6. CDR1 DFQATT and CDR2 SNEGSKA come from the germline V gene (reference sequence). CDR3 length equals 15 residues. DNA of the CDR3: TGCAGTGCTAGAGAATCCGGGACAGGTTATTCACCCCTCCACTTT. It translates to CSARESGTGYSPLHF.

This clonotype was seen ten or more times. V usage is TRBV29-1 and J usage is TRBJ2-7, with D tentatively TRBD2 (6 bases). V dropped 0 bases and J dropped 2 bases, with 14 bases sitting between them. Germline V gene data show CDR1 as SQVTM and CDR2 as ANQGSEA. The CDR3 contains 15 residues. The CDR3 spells CSVEDRRGRAYEQYF. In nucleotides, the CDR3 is TGCAGCGTTGAAGATCGGAGGGGCAGAGCCTACGAGCAGTACTTC.

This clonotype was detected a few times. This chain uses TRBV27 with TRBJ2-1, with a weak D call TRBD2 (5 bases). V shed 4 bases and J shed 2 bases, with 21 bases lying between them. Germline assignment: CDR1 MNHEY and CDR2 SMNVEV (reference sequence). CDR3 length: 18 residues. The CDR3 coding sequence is TGTGCCAGCAGTTACCTGAGACCGGGAAGCGAACCCTACAATGAGCAGTTCTTC. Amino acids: CASSYLRPGSEPYNEQFF.

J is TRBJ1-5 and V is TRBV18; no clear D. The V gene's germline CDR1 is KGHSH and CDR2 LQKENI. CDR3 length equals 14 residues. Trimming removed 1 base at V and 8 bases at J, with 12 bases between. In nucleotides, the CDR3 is TGTGCCAGCTCACCACGGAGAGGGATCGAGCCCCAGCATTTT. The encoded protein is CASSPRRGIEPQHF.

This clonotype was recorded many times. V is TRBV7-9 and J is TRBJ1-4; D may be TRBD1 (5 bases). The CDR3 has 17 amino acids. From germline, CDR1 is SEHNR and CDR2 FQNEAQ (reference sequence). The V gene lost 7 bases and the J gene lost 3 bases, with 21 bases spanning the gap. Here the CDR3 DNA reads TGTGCCAGCACCGTACCATTTACAGGATCAGCTAATGAAAAACTGTTTTTT. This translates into CASTVPFTGSANEKLFF.

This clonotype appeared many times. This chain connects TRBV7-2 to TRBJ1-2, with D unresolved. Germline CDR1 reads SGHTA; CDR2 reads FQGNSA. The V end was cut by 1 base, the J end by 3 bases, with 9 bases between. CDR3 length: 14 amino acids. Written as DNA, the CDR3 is TGTGCCAGCAGCTTAGAAGAGATCTACTATGGCTACACCTTC. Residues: CASSLEEIYYGYTF.

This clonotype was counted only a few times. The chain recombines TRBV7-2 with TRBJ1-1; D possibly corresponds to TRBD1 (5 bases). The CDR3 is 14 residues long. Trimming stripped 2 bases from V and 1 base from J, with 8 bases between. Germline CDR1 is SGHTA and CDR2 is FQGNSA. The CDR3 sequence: CASSLRGTNTEAFF. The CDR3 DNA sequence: TGTGCCAGCAGCTTACGCGGGACGAACACTGAAGCTTTCTTT.

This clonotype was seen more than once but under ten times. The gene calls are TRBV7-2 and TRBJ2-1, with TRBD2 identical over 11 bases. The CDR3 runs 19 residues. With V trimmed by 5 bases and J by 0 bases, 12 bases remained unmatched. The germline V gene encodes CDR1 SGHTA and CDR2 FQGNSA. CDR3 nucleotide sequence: TGTGCCAGCAGCACACGAGGATATAGCGGGGGGGTCTCCTACAATGAGCAGTTCTTC. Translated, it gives CASSTRGYSGGVSYNEQFF.

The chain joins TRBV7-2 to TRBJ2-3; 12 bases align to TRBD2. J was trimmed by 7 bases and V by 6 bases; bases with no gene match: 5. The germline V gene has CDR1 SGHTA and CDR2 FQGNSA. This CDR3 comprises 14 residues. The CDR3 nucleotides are TGTGCCAGCAGACGGACTAGCGGGGAATATACGCAGTATTTT. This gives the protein CASRRTSGEYTQYF.

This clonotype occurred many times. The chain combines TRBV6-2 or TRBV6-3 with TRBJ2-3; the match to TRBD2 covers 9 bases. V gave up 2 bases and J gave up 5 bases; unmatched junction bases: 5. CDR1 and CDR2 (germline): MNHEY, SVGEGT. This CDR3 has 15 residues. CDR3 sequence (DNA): TGTGCCAGCAGTTACCGAGCGGGGGGAATAGATACGCAGTATTTT. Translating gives CASSYRAGGIDTQYF.